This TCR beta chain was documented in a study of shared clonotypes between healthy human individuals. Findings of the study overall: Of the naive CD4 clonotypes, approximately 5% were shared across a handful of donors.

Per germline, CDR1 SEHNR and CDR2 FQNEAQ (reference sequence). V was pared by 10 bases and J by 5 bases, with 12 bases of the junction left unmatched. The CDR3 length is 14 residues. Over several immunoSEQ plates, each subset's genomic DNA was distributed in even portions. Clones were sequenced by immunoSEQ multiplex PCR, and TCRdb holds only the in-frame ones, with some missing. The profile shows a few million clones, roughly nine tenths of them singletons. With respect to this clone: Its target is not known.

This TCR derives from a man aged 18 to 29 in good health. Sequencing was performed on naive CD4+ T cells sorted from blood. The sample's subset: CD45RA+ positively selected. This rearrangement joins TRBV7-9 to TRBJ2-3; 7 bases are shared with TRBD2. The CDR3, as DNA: TGTGCCATTCCACGGGAGGAGGTAGTAGATACGCAGTATTTT. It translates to CAIPREEVVDTQYF.